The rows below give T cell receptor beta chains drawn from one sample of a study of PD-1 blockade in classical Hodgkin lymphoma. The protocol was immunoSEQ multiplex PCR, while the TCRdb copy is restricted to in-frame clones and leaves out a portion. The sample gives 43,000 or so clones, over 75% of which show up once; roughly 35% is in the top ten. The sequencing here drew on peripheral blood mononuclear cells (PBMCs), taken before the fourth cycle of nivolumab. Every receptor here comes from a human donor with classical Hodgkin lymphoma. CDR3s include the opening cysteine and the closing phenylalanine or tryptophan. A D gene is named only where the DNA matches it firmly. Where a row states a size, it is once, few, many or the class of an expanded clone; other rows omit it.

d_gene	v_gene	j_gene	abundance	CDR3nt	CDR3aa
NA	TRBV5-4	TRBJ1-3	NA	TGTGCCAGCAGCTTGGCAGGGCCCAGCTCTGGAAACACCATATATTTT	CASSLAGPSSGNTIYF
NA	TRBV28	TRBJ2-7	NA	TGTGCCAGCAGTTTAATCCAGGCCTACGAGCAGTACTTC	CASSLIQAYEQYF
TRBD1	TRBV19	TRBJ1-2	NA	TGTGCCAGTAGCGGGACAGGGGCCGGGAGCGGCTACACCTTC	CASSGTGAGSGYTF
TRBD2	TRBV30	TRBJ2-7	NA	TGTGCCTGGAAAAGCGGGGGGGCCTACGAGCAGTACTTC	CAWKSGGAYEQYF
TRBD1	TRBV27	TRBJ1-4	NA	TGTGCCAGCAGTTTATCGGGGACAGGAACTAATGAAAAACTGTTTTTT	CASSLSGTGTNEKLFF
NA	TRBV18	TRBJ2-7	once	TGTGCCAGCTCACCAAACCCGGTCTCCTACGAGCAGTACTTC	CASSPNPVSYEQYF
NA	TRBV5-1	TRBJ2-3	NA	TGCGCCAGCAGCTTACCAGGGAGCACAGATACGCAGTATTTT	CASSLPGSTDTQYF
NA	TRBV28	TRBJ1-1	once	TGTGCCAGCATCCCCCCATCCGGCCACGGAACTGAAGCTTTCTTT	CASIPPSGHGTEAFF
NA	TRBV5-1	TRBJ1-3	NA	TGCGCCAGCAGCTTGGTTGGAAACACCATATATTTT	CASSLVGNTIYF
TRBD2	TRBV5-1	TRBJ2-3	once	TGCGCCAGCAGCCCCGTGGTAGCGGGGGGCCAGGAAACGCAGTATTTT	CASSPVVAGGQETQYF
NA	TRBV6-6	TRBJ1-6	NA	TGTGCCAGCAGGCCGGGGGTCCCCCATTCACCCCTCCACTTT	CASRPGVPHSPLHF
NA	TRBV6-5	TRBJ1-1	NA	TGTGCCAGCAGTTACTGGGAGGACACTGAAGCTTTCTTT	CASSYWEDTEAFF
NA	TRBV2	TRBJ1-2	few	TGTGCCAGCAGTGAACATCCTGGCTACACCTTC	CASSEHPGYTF
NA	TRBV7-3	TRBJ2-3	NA	TGTGCCAGCAGCCCAAGCACAGATACGCAGTATTTT	CASSPSTDTQYF
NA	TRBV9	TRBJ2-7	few	TGTGCCAGCAGCGTAGCCCCGACGGAAACTTACGAGCAGTACTTC	CASSVAPTETYEQYF
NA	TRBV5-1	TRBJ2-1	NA	TGCGCCAGCAGGTGGATTTCTGGGAATGAGCAGTTCTTC	CASRWISGNEQFF
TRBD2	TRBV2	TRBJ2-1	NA	TGTGCCAGCAGTGACAGGACTAGCGGGGGGCCCAGCAGTGATGAGCAGTTCTTC	CASSDRTSGGPSSDEQFF
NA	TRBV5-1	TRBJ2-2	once	TGCGCCAGCAGCTTCCAGGGGTCGAACACCGGGGAGCTGTTTTTT	CASSFQGSNTGELFF
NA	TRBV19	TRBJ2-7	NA	TGTGCCAGTAGTATCGAAATTGCAGGGGTGGGCTACGAGCAGTACTTC	CASSIEIAGVGYEQYF
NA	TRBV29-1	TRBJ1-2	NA	TGCAGCGTTTCCAGGGGAGTTGCTGATGGCTACACCTTC	CSVSRGVADGYTF
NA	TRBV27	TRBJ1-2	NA	TGTGCCAGCAGTCCTAGTGGGGGCTATGGCTACACCTTC	CASSPSGGYGYTF
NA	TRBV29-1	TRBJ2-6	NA	TGCAGCGCCGAGACTGGGGCCAACGTCCTGACTTTC	CSAETGANVLTF
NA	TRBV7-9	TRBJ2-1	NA	TGTGCCAGCAGCTTAGTTGTCCATGAGCAGTTCTTC	CASSLVVHEQFF
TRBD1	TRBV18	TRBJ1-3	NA	TGTGCCAGCTCACAGGGACAGGTCAGCTCTGGAAACACCATATATTTT	CASSQGQVSSGNTIYF
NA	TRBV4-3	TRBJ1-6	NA	TGCGCCAGCAGCCAAGAGTTGGGAGGGTATAATTCACCCCTCCACTTT	CASSQELGGYNSPLHF
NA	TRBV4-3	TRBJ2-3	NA	TGCGCCAGCAGCCAAGAATCGTGGCTGGGGGGCACAAGCACAGATACGCAGTATTTT	CASSQESWLGGTSTDTQYF
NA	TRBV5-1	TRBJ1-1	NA	TGCGCCAGCAGCTACCAGTCGAACACTGAAGCTTTCTTT	CASSYQSNTEAFF